Listed below are T cell receptor beta chains from one sample, sequenced in a study of blood T cell repertoires in COVID-19. The assay was immunoSEQ multiplex PCR, and TCRdb's table has in-frame clones only and misses some. This table has roughly 120,000 clones, around 79% appearing once. Material: peripheral blood. These receptor sequences come from a man in his fifties with acute or convalescent COVID-19. Each CDR3 is given with its conserved first and last residue. The D gene is left open where the match is weak. A clone size is listed for some rows: how often the clone was seen (once, few, many), or a class if it is expanded.

>.|TRBJ1-2|TRBV9|.
TGTGCCAGCAGCGTAGGGCAAACCGCTAACTATGGCTACACCTTC
CASSVGQTANYGYTF
>.|TRBJ1-5|TRBV27|.
TGTGCCAGCAGCGTTGACAGGTGGGGTCAGCCCCAGCATTTT
CASSVDRWGQPQHF
>TRBD1|TRBJ1-1|TRBV18|.
TGTGCCAGCTCCCCAGACAGGGGAGGGACTGAAGCTTTCTTT
CASSPDRGGTEAFF
>.|TRBJ1-6|TRBV7-9|.
TGTGCCAGCAGCCTTCGGGGGTCCTATAATTCACCCCTCCACTTT
CASSLRGSYNSPLHF
>TRBD1|TRBJ1-2|TRBV6-5|few
TGTGCCAGCAGCCCACTGGGACAGGGGTATGGCTACACCTTC
CASSPLGQGYGYTF
>.|TRBJ2-1|TRBV7-3|.
TGTGCCAGCAGCGAGGGCGGCGAGCAGTTCTTC
CASSEGGEQFF
>.|TRBJ1-1|TRBV7-6|.
TGTGCCAGCAGCTATGTCGTGAACACTGAAGCTTTCTTT
CASSYVVNTEAFF
>.|TRBJ1-5|TRBV3-1/TRBV3-2|once
TGTGCCAGCAGCCAAGATGGGGGGTCGAGCAATCAGCCCCAGCATTTT
CASSQDGGSSNQPQHF
>.|TRBJ1-3|TRBV18|.
TGTGCCAGCTCACCACCGGAGGGTGCAGGGTCAGGAAACACCATATATTTT
CASSPPEGAGSGNTIYF
>.|TRBJ1-1|TRBV21-1|once
TGTGCCAGCAGCCCCCGGACAGGGCAAGGGGACACTGAAGCTTTCTTT
CASSPRTGQGDTEAFF
>.|TRBJ1-1|TRBV18|.
TGTGCCAGCTCCCCCCGCGACATGAACACTGAAGCTTTCTTT
CASSPRDMNTEAFF
>TRBD2|TRBJ2-7|TRBV11-2|once
TGTGCCAGCAGCTTAGGTGGGACTAGCGGGAGATACGAGCAGTACTTC
CASSLGGTSGRYEQYF
>TRBD1|TRBJ2-5|TRBV6-2/TRBV6-3|once
TGTGCCAGCAGTTACTGGGGACAGGGGGCGAGAGGAGAGACCCAGTACTTC
CASSYWGQGARGETQYF
>.|TRBJ2-5|TRBV5-1|few
TGCGCCAGCAGCTCCGCCGGGATGATGCGGCAAGAGACCCAGTACTTC
CASSSAGMMRQETQYF
>.|TRBJ1-1|TRBV27|.
TGTGCCAGCAGTTTGGCCCTCGGGACTGAAGCTTTCTTT
CASSLALGTEAFF
>TRBD1|TRBJ2-7|TRBV2|.
TGTGCCAGCAGTGAATGGTCAGGGGGTTCCTACGAGCAGTACTTC
CASSEWSGGSYEQYF
>TRBD2|TRBJ2-1|TRBV3-1/TRBV3-2|once
TGTGCCAGCAGCCAAGGTGCGGGAGTTGTAAATGAGCAGTTCTTC
CASSQGAGVVNEQFF
>TRBD2|TRBJ2-5|TRBV7-3|.
TGTGCCAGCAGCCGACTAGCGGGGAACCAAGAGACCCAGTACTTC
CASSRLAGNQETQYF
>TRBD1|TRBJ1-1|TRBV6-5|.
TGTGCCAGCAGACAGGGGGTGACTGAAGCTTTCTTT
CASRQGVTEAFF
>.|TRBJ1-5|TRBV19|.
TGTGCCAGTAGTATGAGCCAGGTCGATCAGCCCCAGCATTTT
CASSMSQVDQPQHF
>TRBD1|TRBJ1-1|TRBV10-3|.
TGTGCCATCAGTGTTGGGACAGGGGGCTTCGACACTGAAGCTTTCTTT
CAISVGTGGFDTEAFF
>.|TRBJ1-3|TRBV18|.
TGTGCCAGCACACCACGACTCTGGGTTGCAGAACAATCTGGAAACACCATATATTTT
CASTPRLWVAEQSGNTIYF
>TRBD1|TRBJ1-1|TRBV7-8|.
TGTGCCAGCAGCTCCCTAGATCTGACAGGGGGGGATGGTGAAGCTTTCTTT
CASSSLDLTGGDGEAFF
>.|TRBJ1-1|TRBV18|few
TGTGCCAGCTCACCTGGGTCCACTCACAGGAACACTGAAGCTTTCTTT
CASSPGSTHRNTEAFF
>.|TRBJ1-4|TRBV3-1/TRBV3-2|.
TGTGCCAGCAGCCACCAGAACCTTAATGAAAAACTGTTTTTT
CASSHQNLNEKLFF
>TRBD1|TRBJ2-2|TRBV7-3|once
TGTGCCAGCAGCCCGAGACCTAATACAGGGGGCGCTAGCGGGGAGCTGTTTTTT
CASSPRPNTGGASGELFF
>.|TRBJ1-3|TRBV7-9|.
TGTGCCAGCAGCTTAGACGGACACTCTGGAAACACCATATATTTT
CASSLDGHSGNTIYF
>.|TRBJ1-2|TRBV12-3/TRBV12-4|.
TGTGCCAGCAGTTTATCGCAGAACTATGGCTACACCTTC
CASSLSQNYGYTF
>.|TRBJ2-5|TRBV7-3|.
TGTGCCAGCAGCTTAAGGCCGACTGACCGGGAGACCCAGTACTTC
CASSLRPTDRETQYF
>.|TRBJ2-3|TRBV10-1|.
TGCGCCAGCAGTGAGCGTTTCGGGGGTAGCACAGATACGCAGTATTTT
CASSERFGGSTDTQYF